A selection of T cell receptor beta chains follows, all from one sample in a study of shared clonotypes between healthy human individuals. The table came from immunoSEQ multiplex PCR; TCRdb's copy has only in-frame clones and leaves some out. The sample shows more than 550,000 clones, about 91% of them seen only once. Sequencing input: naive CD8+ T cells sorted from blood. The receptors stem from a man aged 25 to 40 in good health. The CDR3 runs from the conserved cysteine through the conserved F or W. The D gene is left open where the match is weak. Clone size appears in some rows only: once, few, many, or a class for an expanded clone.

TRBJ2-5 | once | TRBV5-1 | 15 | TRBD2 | CASTPSGSGSETQYF | TGCGCCAGCACTCCTAGCGGGAGTGGGTCAGAGACCCAGTACTTC
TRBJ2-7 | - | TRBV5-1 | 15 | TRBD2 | CASSLVPSGSDEQYF | TGCGCCAGCAGCTTGGTGCCTAGCGGGAGTGACGAGCAGTACTTC
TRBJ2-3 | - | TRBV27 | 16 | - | CASSPTLLTFGDTQYF | TGTGCCAGCAGTCCCACACTCCTTACCTTCGGGGATACGCAGTATTTT
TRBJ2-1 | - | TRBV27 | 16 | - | CASSSSGTLPYNEQFF | TGTGCCAGCAGTTCATCCGGGACCCTCCCTTACAATGAGCAGTTCTTC
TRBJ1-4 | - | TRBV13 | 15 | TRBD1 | CASSFTGTGHEKLFF | TGTGCCAGCAGCTTTACCGGGACAGGGCATGAAAAACTGTTTTTT
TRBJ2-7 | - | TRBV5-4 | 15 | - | CASSLGQGGTYEQYF | TGTGCCAGCAGCTTGGGGCAGGGGGGGACCTACGAGCAGTACTTC
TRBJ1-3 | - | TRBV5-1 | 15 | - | CASSPEGYSGNTIYF | TGCGCCAGCAGCCCGGAGGGGTACTCTGGAAACACCATATATTTT
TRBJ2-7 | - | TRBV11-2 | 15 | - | CASSSHQGLSYEQYF | TGTGCCAGCAGCTCACATCAGGGTTTGAGCTACGAGCAGTACTTC
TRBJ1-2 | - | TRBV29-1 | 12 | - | CSVRPGDYGYTF | TGCAGCGTCCGGCCAGGGGACTATGGCTACACCTTC
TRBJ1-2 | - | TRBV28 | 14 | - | CASSSVDGNYGYTF | TGTGCCAGCAGTTCTGTGGACGGAAACTATGGCTACACCTTC
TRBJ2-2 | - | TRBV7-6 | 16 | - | CASSFQHRAYTGELFF | TGTGCCAGCAGCTTTCAGCACCGAGCCTACACCGGGGAGCTGTTTTTT